This T cell receptor beta chain is from a study of T cells in Graves' hyperthyroidism and ophthalmopathy. TCR beta CDR3 regions were amplified from RNA. A set of HTBI primers served as the primers for a first-round RT-PCR of the TCR CDR3. Using its own MiXCR run on the multiplex PCR reads, TCRdb lists one record per CDR3 protein. The data show some 620,000 distinct CDR3 sequences, 16% seen once. CDR1 is SGHVS, CDR2 FQNEAQ, per germline. The CDR3 consists of 14 residues. V lost 0 bases and J lost 6, with 9 bases in between. The clonotype was recovered from a woman aged 25 to 39 with Graves' hyperthyroidism. The source material was blood. V is TRBV7-8 and J is TRBJ2-4, with D perhaps matching TRBD1 (5 bases). CDR3 bases: TGTGCCAGCAGCTTAGCGTCAAGGGGAAACATTCAGTACTTC. Its translation: CASSLASRGNIQYF.